These 30 T cell receptor beta chains came from one sample sequenced in a study of beta chain features in type 1 diabetes. Their antigen targets remain unknown. Study-wide findings and caveats: For Type 1 diabetes patients, all four CD4+ subsets carried TCRB CDR3s that were moderately but significantly shorter.

Since all of the isolated RNA was reverse transcribed, expressed TCRB transcripts were what got sequenced. Data came from immunoSEQ multiplex PCR; TCRdb stores just in-frame clones and leaves some out. The repertoire holds under 400,000 clones, with around 12% as singletons. Sequenced sample: naive CD4+ T cells from blood. The receptors were sampled from a woman between 18 and 30 years old with type 1 diabetes.

The CDR3 DNA follows: TGTGCCAGCAGCGTAGTCCGTTATTCCTACGAGCAGTACTTC. Translating it yields CASSVVRYSYEQYF. This chain joins TRBV9 and TRBJ2-7; D is unclear. Germline V CDR1 and CDR2: SGDLS, YYNGEE. V was cut by 0 bases and J by 1 base, with 8 bases left in between. CDR3 size: 14 residues.

V and J are TRBV11-2 and TRBJ1-6; D not resolved. Germline loops: CDR1 SGHAT, CDR2 FQNNGV. Trimming shortened V by 2 bases and J by 9 bases, and 14 bases separated the two germline ends. The CDR3 sequence is 15 residues long. In DNA, the CDR3 is TGTGCCAGCAGCTTAACTTTTGTGGGGAGTTCACCCCTCCACTTT. Translation gives CASSLTFVGSSPLHF.

The rearrangement joins TRBV19 to TRBJ1-1; D is uncertain. The CDR3 runs to 14 residues. Between the trimmed V and J ends, which lost 7 bases and 0 bases, there was a span of 12 bases. Germline loops: CDR1 LNHDA, CDR2 SQIVND (reference sequence). As DNA, the CDR3 is TGTGCCAGTACCTCCGCACTTATGAACACTGAAGCTTTCTTT. As protein: CASTSALMNTEAFF. The full variable domain, in which reference TRBV19 and TRBJ1-1 provide the parts outside the CDR3, is DGGITQSPKYLFRKEGQNVTLSCEQNLNHDAMYWYRQDPGQGLRLIYYSQIVNDFQKGDIAEGYSVSREKKESFPLTVTSAQKNPTAFYLCASTSALMNTEAFFGQGTRLTVV.

This chain uses TRBV19 with TRBJ1-2; 7 nucleotides line up with TRBD1. Looked up from germline, CDR1 is LNHDA and CDR2 is SQIVND (reference sequence). The V segment lost 5 bases and the J segment 0 bases; nucleotides outside the gene matches: 6. This CDR3 has 15 residues. The CDR3 DNA is TGTGCCAGTAGTTACCCCGGGACAGCTAACTATGGCTACACCTTC. This sequence encodes CASSYPGTANYGYTF.

The CDR3 here is CASSLADSTDTQYF. DNA for the CDR3: TGTGCCAGCAGTTTGGCGGATAGCACAGATACGCAGTATTTT. The chain is built from TRBV11-3 and TRBJ2-3; D is undetermined. Germline-derived CDR1 and CDR2 are SGHNT and YENEEA. The CDR3 extends over 14 amino acids. The germline V and J ends were trimmed by 6 bases and 0 bases, with 10 bases remaining between them.

The chain joins TRBV19 to TRBJ2-5; 7 positions agree with TRBD1. Germline CDR1 is LNHDA and CDR2 is SQIVND (reference sequence). CDR3 length equals 13 residues. The V gene end was trimmed by 6 bases and the J gene end by 6 bases; junction bases not matched to a gene: 7. The CDR3 is CASSMWDSQTQYF. The DNA for the CDR3 is TGTGCCAGTAGCATGTGGGACAGCCAGACCCAGTACTTC.

The chain has TRBV30 and TRBJ2-3; TRBD1 is a possible D gene (6 bases). There are 15 residues in the CDR3. CDR1 and CDR2 from the germline V gene are GTSNPN and SVGIG (reference sequence). Deletions cut 2 bases from V and 0 bases from J, with 12 bases between. CDR3 DNA: TGTGCCTGGAGTTTAGGACAGCCGAGCACAGATACGCAGTATTTT. As protein: CAWSLGQPSTDTQYF.

This clone turned up a few times. The J gene is TRBJ2-5, the V gene TRBV19; D may be TRBD1 (5 bases). Trimming shortened V by 7 bases and J by 2 bases, and 8 bases separated the two germline ends. The CDR3 is made up of 12 amino acids. In germline, CDR1 is LNHDA, CDR2 SQIVND (reference sequence). The CDR3 spells CASMGLQETQYF. The CDR3 DNA follows: TGTGCCAGTATGGGGCTTCAAGAGACCCAGTACTTC. Full variable domain (remainder filled in from reference TRBV19 and TRBJ2-5): DGGITQSPKYLFRKEGQNVTLSCEQNLNHDAMYWYRQDPGQGLRLIYYSQIVNDFQKGDIAEGYSVSREKKESFPLTVTSAQKNPTAFYLCASMGLQETQYFGPGTRLLVL.

In its sample, this clone was seen a few times. The chain joins TRBV4-3 to TRBJ2-1; TRBD2 aligns across 14 bases. Trimming at V came to 5 bases and at J to 4 bases, leaving 7 bases not matched to a gene. This CDR3 has 17 amino acids. The germline CDR1 and CDR2 sequences are LGHNA and YSLEER. CDR3 nucleotides: TGCGCCAGCAGCAAAGGACTAGCGGGGGGATCATACAATGAGCAGTTCTTC. The encoded protein is CASSKGLAGGSYNEQFF.

The V gene is TRBV27, the J gene TRBJ1-1; possible D gene TRBD1, 5 bases. The CDR3 consists of 12 residues. Looked up from germline, CDR1 is MNHEY and CDR2 is SMNVEV (reference sequence). V was trimmed by 6 bases and J by 1 base, leaving 6 bases between them. For the CDR3, the DNA is TGTGCCAGCAGCGGACAGAACACTGAAGCTTTCTTT. It is translated as CASSGQNTEAFF.

The chain uses TRBV28 and TRBJ1-1, with D perhaps matching TRBD1 (5 bases). V lost 8 bases and J lost 1, with 11 bases in between. The CDR3 length is 13 residues. Germline CDR1 and CDR2: MDHEN and SYDVKM. CDR3 protein: CASGSGQNTEAFF. DNA of the CDR3: TGTGCCAGCGGAAGTGGACAGAACACTGAAGCTTTCTTT.

The chain recombines TRBV2 with TRBJ2-7, with D possibly TRBD1 on 6 matching bases. The CDR3 sequence is 13 residues long. The V end was cut by 11 bases, the J end by 0 bases, with 14 bases between. Germline V CDR1 and CDR2: SNHLY, FYNNEI. Here the CDR3 reads CAGDRNRSYEQYF. Here the CDR3 DNA reads TGTGCCGGAGACAGGAACCGCTCCTACGAGCAGTACTTC.

The genes are TRBV5-1 and TRBJ2-3; D perhaps matches TRBD2 (6 bases). The length of the CDR3 is 15 residues. In germline, CDR1 is SGHRS, CDR2 YFSETQ. The germline V and J ends were trimmed by 0 bases and 1 base, with 9 bases remaining between them. The CDR3 DNA reads TGCGCCAGCAGCTTGGTTTGGGGGGGCACAGATACGCAGTATTTT. Its protein is CASSLVWGGTDTQYF.

This clone was counted between two and nine times. The gene calls are TRBV7-9 and TRBJ2-7; TRBD1 aligns across 7 bases. The CDR3 covers 13 residues. The V gene's germline CDR1 is SEHNR and CDR2 FQNEAQ (reference sequence). Losses at the gene ends were 5 bases for V and 7 bases for J; bases not matched to a gene: 8. The CDR3 sequence is CASSQGDPREQYF. DNA for the CDR3: TGTGCCAGCAGCCAGGGGGACCCGAGAGAGCAGTACTTC.

J is TRBJ2-2 and V is TRBV5-4, with 9 positions matching TRBD1. Trimming removed 3 bases from V and 5 bases from J; junction bases left unmatched: 5. Germline CDR1 is SGHNT and CDR2 is YYREEE (reference sequence). The CDR3 is 15 residues long. The CDR3 loop reads CASSSRDRATGELFF. DNA of the CDR3: TGTGCCAGCAGCTCCCGGGACAGGGCTACCGGGGAGCTGTTTTTT.

Written as DNA, the CDR3 is TGTGCCAGCGCGGGACAGGGGGCCTACGAGCAGTACTTC. Residues: CASAGQGAYEQYF. The chain recombines TRBV25-1 with TRBJ2-7; 11 bases fit TRBD1. The V gene end was trimmed by 8 bases and the J gene end by 2 bases; junction bases not matched to a gene: 2. Germline-derived CDR1 and CDR2 are MGHDK and SYGVNS. This CDR3 has 13 amino acids.

A few counts support this clone. This chain uses TRBV7-8 with TRBJ1-6, with TRBD1 as a possible D gene (5 bases). CDR1 is SGHVS, CDR2 FQNEAQ, per germline. V dropped 9 bases and J dropped 9 bases, with 18 bases sitting between them. The CDR3 consists of 14 residues. This chain's CDR3 is CASVPGVGPSPLHF. DNA for the CDR3: TGTGCCAGTGTGCCGGGGGTGGGGCCTTCACCCCTCCACTTT.

This clone has more than one count but fewer than ten. This rearrangement joins TRBV5-1 to TRBJ2-1, with TRBD2 identical over 8 bases. J gave up 6 bases and V 2 bases, and 4 bases lay outside the gene matches. Germline lookup yields CDR1 SGHRS and CDR2 YFSETQ. The CDR3 extends over 14 amino acids. The CDR3 region is CASSFAGGGNEQFF. The CDR3 DNA follows: TGCGCCAGCAGCTTTGCGGGGGGCGGCAATGAGCAGTTCTTC.

CDR3: CATSRDPLESGQYF. The CDR3 DNA reads TGTGCCACCAGCAGGGATCCTCTAGAATCCGGGCAGTACTTC. The chain carries TRBV15 and TRBJ2-7; D is undetermined. The V end was cut by 3 bases, the J end by 9 bases, with 18 bases between. Germline lookup yields CDR1 LNHNV and CDR2 YYDKDF (reference sequence). The CDR3 runs to 14 residues.

This clone came up once. V usage is TRBV7-3 and J usage is TRBJ2-3, with TRBD2 as a possible D gene (6 bases). The V gene lost 5 bases and the J gene lost 3 bases, with 18 bases spanning the gap. CDR1 SGHTA and CDR2 FQGTGA come from the germline V gene. This CDR3 is 16 amino acids long. The CDR3 loop is CASSASGLAETDTQYF. In nucleotides, the CDR3 is TGTGCCAGCAGCGCTTCGGGGTTAGCGGAAACAGATACGCAGTATTTT.

This clone was detected only a few times. V gene TRBV30 combines with J gene TRBJ2-5; TRBD2 might be the D (5 bases). This CDR3 contains 13 residues. The ends were cut back, 4 bases at V and 1 base at J, with 10 bases in the middle. Germline V gene data show CDR1 as GTSNPN and CDR2 as SVGIG (reference sequence). CDR3 sequence: CAWIGRSQETQYF. Written as DNA, the CDR3 is TGTGCCTGGATTGGGAGATCCCAAGAGACCCAGTACTTC.

The chain employs TRBV29-1 and TRBJ1-2, with 7 positions matching TRBD1. Germline CDR1 SQVTM, CDR2 ANQGSEA. CDR3 length equals 14 residues. V lost 7 bases to trimming and J lost 4 bases; unmatched junction nucleotides: 12. This chain's CDR3 is CSDGTAGLGYGYTF. Here the CDR3 DNA reads TGCAGCGACGGGACAGCCGGCCTCGGCTATGGCTACACCTTC.

This clone has more than one count but fewer than ten. The rearrangement links TRBV4-3 to TRBJ2-7; TRBD2 is a possible D gene (6 bases). V was pared by 0 bases and J by 2 bases, with 14 bases between. The CDR3 consists of 16 residues. CDR1 is LGHNA, CDR2 YSLEER, per germline. The CDR3 sequence: CASSQDWRASTYEQYF. The CDR3 coding sequence is TGCGCCAGCAGCCAAGATTGGAGGGCTTCGACCTACGAGCAGTACTTC.

The chain links TRBV7-2 to TRBJ1-2; possible D gene TRBD1, 5 bases. Trimming took 5 bases from V and 7 from J, leaving 23 bases between them. Germline CDR1 reads SGHTA; CDR2 reads FQGNSA. The CDR3 has 16 residues. The DNA for the CDR3 is TGTGCCAGCAGCCCCCACCGGCCAGGGAACCAGGGTGGCTACACCTTC. The encoded protein is CASSPHRPGNQGGYTF.

The chain uses TRBV30 and TRBJ2-2, with 8 positions matching TRBD1. This CDR3 region has 14 residues. Trimming took 0 bases from V and 4 from J; bases not matched to a gene: 1. CDR1 and CDR2 (germline): GTSNPN, SVGIG (reference sequence). This CDR3 is CAWSVGTGTGELFF. The CDR3 nucleotides read TGTGCCTGGAGTGTCGGGACAGGCACCGGGGAGCTGTTTTTT. Looking up the rest from reference TRBV30 and TRBJ2-2 gives the full variable domain: SQTIHQWPATLVQPVGSPLSLECTVEGTSNPNLYWYRQAAGRGLQLLFYSVGIGQISSEVPQNLSASRPQDRQFILSSKKLLLSDSGFYLCAWSVGTGTGELFFGEGSRLTVL.

This clone has just a few counts. The chain is built from TRBV5-1 and TRBJ2-4; D perhaps matches TRBD2 (7 bases). Trimming cost V 4 bases and J 4 bases, with 15 bases left between them. This CDR3 comprises 15 residues. CDR1 is SGHRS and CDR2 is YFSETQ in the germline V gene. In DNA form, the CDR3 reads TGCGCCAGCAGCCCCCAAGGGGGGGGGAAAAACATTCAGTACTTC. Its translation: CASSPQGGGKNIQYF.

The chain is built from TRBV7-6 and TRBJ2-2, with TRBD1 identical over 9 bases. From germline, CDR1 is SGHVS and CDR2 FNYEAQ. Trimming at V came to 5 bases and at J to 6 bases, leaving 7 bases not matched to a gene. This CDR3 region has 15 residues. The CDR3 reads CASSPTGGLAGELFF. The CDR3 DNA reads TGTGCCAGCAGCCCAACAGGGGGCTTGGCCGGGGAGCTGTTTTTT.

A few counts support this clone. This sequence joins TRBV7-2 and TRBJ2-4; a weak D match, TRBD1 (6 bases). Trimming took 5 bases from V and 0 from J, leaving 17 bases between them. In germline, CDR1 is SGHTA, CDR2 FQGNSA. The CDR3 totals 17 residues. The chain's CDR3 is CASSARRQDIAKNIQYF. Written as DNA, the CDR3 is TGTGCCAGCAGCGCGAGAAGACAGGACATAGCCAAAAACATTCAGTACTTC.

The rearrangement uses TRBV7-2 and TRBJ2-7, with TRBD2 matching 8 bases. The CDR3 covers 14 residues. With V trimmed by 6 bases and J by 6 bases, 10 bases remained unmatched. CDR1 is SGHTA and CDR2 is FQGNSA in the germline V gene. The CDR3: CASRPMAGGLEQYF. CDR3 coding DNA: TGTGCCAGCAGACCGATGGCGGGAGGCCTCGAGCAGTACTTC.

This clone was counted only a few times. The V call is TRBV28, the J call TRBJ2-1; D unresolved. Germline V gene data show CDR1 as MDHEN and CDR2 as SYDVKM. V was shortened by 3 bases and J by 12 bases, with 9 bases between the two germline ends. The CDR3 is 11 amino acids. The CDR3 DNA sequence: TGTGCCAGCAGTTTCCAGAGAGGGCAGTTCTTC. Its translation is CASSFQRGQFF. Full variable domain (missing parts from reference TRBV28 and TRBJ2-1): DVKVTQSSRYLVKRTGEKVFLECVQDMDHENMFWYRQDPGLGLRLIYFSYDVKMKEKGDIPEGYSVSREKKERFSLILESASTNQTSMYLCASSFQRGQFFGPGTRLTVL.